This T cell receptor (beta chain) was observed in a study of CD8 T cells in Susac syndrome. Findings and limits, study-wide: The CD4+ T cell repertoires that were profiled in Susac syndrome showed no clonal expansion.

To note about this clonotype: The antigen remains unidentified.

With random hexamers, reverse transcription was performed on 0.5 to 1 ug of RNA. TCRdb re-called the immunoSEQ multiplex PCR reads with MiXCR, one entry per CDR3 protein. The data show 55,000 to 80,000 distinct CDR3 sequences, 93% seen once. The germline CDR1 and CDR2 sequences are LNHDA and SQIVND (reference sequence). The CDR3 runs 13 residues. V lost 8 bases to trimming and J lost 6 bases, with 14 bases between them. The sequence derives from a human donor with Susac syndrome. The chain is built from TRBV19 and TRBJ2-4; tentative D call: TRBD1 (5 bases). The specimen was CD4+ T cells from PBMCs. DNA of the CDR3: TGTGCCAGTGGGATGTTGACAGTAAACATTCAGTACTTC. It is translated as CASGMLTVNIQYF. The variable domain in full, with the rest retrieved from reference TRBV19 and TRBJ2-4, is DGGITQSPKYLFRKEGQNVTLSCEQNLNHDAMYWYRQDPGQGLRLIYYSQIVNDFQKGDIAEGYSVSREKKESFPLTVTSAQKNPTAFYLCASGMLTVNIQYFGAGTRLSVL.